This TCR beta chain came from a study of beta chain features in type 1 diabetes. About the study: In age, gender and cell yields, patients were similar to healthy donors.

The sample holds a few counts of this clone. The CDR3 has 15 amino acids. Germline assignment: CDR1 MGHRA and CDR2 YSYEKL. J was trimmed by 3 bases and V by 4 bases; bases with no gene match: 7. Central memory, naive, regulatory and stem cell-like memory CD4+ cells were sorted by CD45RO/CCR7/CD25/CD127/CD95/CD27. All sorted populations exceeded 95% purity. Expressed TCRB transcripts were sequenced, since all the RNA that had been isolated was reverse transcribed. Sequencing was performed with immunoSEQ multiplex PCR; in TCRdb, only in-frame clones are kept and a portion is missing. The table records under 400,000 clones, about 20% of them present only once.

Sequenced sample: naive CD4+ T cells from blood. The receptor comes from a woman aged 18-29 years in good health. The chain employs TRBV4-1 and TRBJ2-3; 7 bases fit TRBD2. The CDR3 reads CASSPPGRGTDTQYF. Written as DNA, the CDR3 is TGCGCCAGCAGCCCCCCGGGGCGGGGGACAGATACGCAGTATTTT.